The entry below gives a single T cell receptor (beta chain) sequence along with its context. Its cognate antigen is unknown. TCRdb reanalysed the 5' RACE reads using MiXCR and keeps one entry per CDR3 protein. Of fewer than 400,000 distinct CDR3 sequences in the sample, about 15% are singletons; the top ten hold 20% to 25%. These data originate in a study of T-cell memory formation after mild COVID-19. Study findings and constraints: Largely, contracting CD4+ clones fell within CM and EM, and contracting CD8+ clones within EMRA.

With 2 bases clipped from V and 9 bases from J, the junction kept 13 bases outside the gene matches. The CDR3 extends over 16 amino acids. Germline V CDR1 and CDR2: KGHSH, LQKENI. This rearrangement joins TRBV18 to TRBJ2-1; 7 bases are shared with TRBD1. The clonotype originates from a man aged 18 to 29 who had mild COVID-19 (a few samples of this study predate the infection). Cell type and time point are not known. The specimen sequenced was PBMCs or a T cell subset sorted from them (not recorded which). The CDR3, as DNA: TGTGCCAGCTCACCATCTGCGCAGGGGGAGTTAGGTGAGCAGTTCTTC. Amino acid sequence: CASSPSAQGELGEQFF.